This T cell receptor (beta chain) comes out of a study of PD-L1 blockade in urothelial cancer. This CDR3 comprises 17 residues. Germline values: CDR1 SGHKS, CDR2 YYEKEE (reference sequence). With 3 bases clipped from V and 5 bases from J, the junction kept 8 bases outside the gene matches. Profiled with immunoSEQ multiplex PCR; TCRdb holds only in-frame clones, not every one. The table has tens of thousands of clones, over 80% seen once. Sequenced here: PBMCs, sampled around atezolizumab (anti-PD-L1) treatment. This chain uses TRBV5-5 with TRBJ2-2; 12 nucleotides agree with TRBD2. The TCR originated in a man between 65 and 85 years old with urothelial cancer. CDR3 loop: CASSWRTSGVGTGELFF. The DNA of the CDR3 is TGTGCCAGCAGCTGGAGGACTAGCGGGGTCGGAACCGGGGAGCTGTTTTTT.